A selection of T cell receptor beta chains follows, all from one sample in a study of T cells in Graves' hyperthyroidism and ophthalmopathy. Each CDR3 protein gets one entry after TCRdb re-called the multiplex PCR reads with MiXCR. This repertoire shows roughly 750,000 distinct CDR3 sequences, around 17% found once; its top ten account for over 7.5%. Sequenced material: blood. The origin of the receptors is a man aged 18-30 years with Graves' hyperthyroidism. Each CDR3 is given with its conserved first and last residue. Each record gives: V gene, D gene, clone size, J gene, CDR3 protein, CDR3 DNA. The D gene is left open where the match is weak. Rows may omit the clone size; those that give it use once, few, many or a size class.

v_gene: TRBV5-1
d_gene: -
abundance: few
j_gene: TRBJ2-7
CDR3aa: CASSSNPGEQYF
CDR3nt: TGCGCCAGCAGCTCGAACCCGGGGGAGCAGTACTTC

v_gene: TRBV7-6
d_gene: -
abundance: few
j_gene: TRBJ2-7
CDR3aa: CASSLGSRGSYEQYF
CDR3nt: TGTGCCAGCAGCTTAGGGTCCAGGGGCTCCTACGAGCAGTACTTC

v_gene: TRBV20-1
d_gene: -
abundance: many
j_gene: TRBJ2-3
CDR3aa: CSASPSGRYPDTQYF
CDR3nt: TGCAGTGCTAGTCCGAGCGGCAGGTATCCAGATACGCAGTATTTT

v_gene: TRBV28
d_gene: -
abundance: -
j_gene: TRBJ1-4
CDR3aa: CASSTRGGENEKLFF
CDR3nt: TGTGCCAGCAGTACTCGTGGGGGGGAGAATGAAAAACTGTTTTTT

v_gene: TRBV9
d_gene: -
abundance: few
j_gene: TRBJ1-5
CDR3aa: CASSVDPGLRQPQHF
CDR3nt: TGTGCCAGCAGCGTAGATCCAGGGCTGCGTCAGCCCCAGCATTTT

v_gene: TRBV10-3
d_gene: -
abundance: few
j_gene: TRBJ1-2
CDR3aa: CAISELGPNYGYTF
CDR3nt: TGTGCCATCAGTGAGCTGGGTCCCAACTATGGCTACACCTTC

v_gene: TRBV28
d_gene: -
abundance: once
j_gene: TRBJ1-5
CDR3aa: CASRPLGGLQPQHF
CDR3nt: TGTGCCAGCAGACCCCTTGGGGGGCTTCAGCCCCAGCATTTT

v_gene: TRBV12-3/TRBV12-4
d_gene: -
abundance: few
j_gene: TRBJ1-3
CDR3aa: CASSLPTGNTIYF
CDR3nt: TGTGCCAGCAGCTTACCTACTGGAAACACCATATATTTT

v_gene: TRBV20-1
d_gene: TRBD2
abundance: -
j_gene: TRBJ2-7
CDR3aa: CSAISPGLPFEQYF
CDR3nt: TGCAGTGCCATATCTCCGGGACTACCATTCGAGCAGTACTTC

v_gene: TRBV5-5
d_gene: -
abundance: few
j_gene: TRBJ2-2
CDR3aa: CASSLGGDLRPTGELFF
CDR3nt: TGTGCCAGCAGCTTGGGAGGGGACCTACGTCCCACCGGGGAGCTGTTTTTT

v_gene: TRBV19
d_gene: -
abundance: -
j_gene: TRBJ1-3
CDR3aa: CASSPRGDTIYF
CDR3nt: TGTGCCAGTAGTCCTCGGGGTGACACCATATATTTT

v_gene: TRBV12-3/TRBV12-4
d_gene: -
abundance: few
j_gene: TRBJ2-7
CDR3aa: CASSLNRDHEQYF
CDR3nt: TGTGCCAGCAGTTTGAACAGGGACCACGAGCAGTACTTC

v_gene: TRBV4-1
d_gene: -
abundance: -
j_gene: TRBJ1-1
CDR3aa: CASSQSPENTEAFF
CDR3nt: TGCGCCAGCAGCCAATCCCCAGAGAACACTGAAGCTTTCTTT

v_gene: TRBV7-9
d_gene: -
abundance: -
j_gene: TRBJ2-7
CDR3aa: CASSLPPPYEQYF
CDR3nt: TGTGCCAGCAGCTTACCCCCGCCCTACGAGCAGTACTTC

v_gene: TRBV20-1
d_gene: -
abundance: -
j_gene: TRBJ2-1
CDR3aa: CSAMGPPTFGEQFF
CDR3nt: TGCAGTGCTATGGGACCTCCGACATTCGGTGAGCAGTTCTTC

v_gene: TRBV9
d_gene: -
abundance: -
j_gene: TRBJ2-1
CDR3aa: CASSVDGRGNEQFF
CDR3nt: TGTGCCAGCAGCGTAGACGGGAGAGGCAATGAGCAGTTCTTC

v_gene: TRBV28
d_gene: TRBD2
abundance: few
j_gene: TRBJ2-1
CDR3aa: CASSALAGTNSYNEQFF
CDR3nt: TGTGCCAGCAGTGCCCTGGCCGGGACTAACTCCTACAATGAGCAGTTCTTC

v_gene: TRBV5-1
d_gene: TRBD1
abundance: -
j_gene: TRBJ1-1
CDR3aa: CASSADRGWTEAFF
CDR3nt: TGCGCCAGCAGCGCGGACAGGGGGTGGACTGAAGCTTTCTTT

v_gene: TRBV6-1
d_gene: -
abundance: -
j_gene: TRBJ1-2
CDR3aa: CASTGVGVYGYTF
CDR3nt: TGTGCCAGCACCGGGGTCGGGGTCTATGGCTACACCTTC

v_gene: TRBV29-1
d_gene: TRBD2
abundance: few
j_gene: TRBJ2-3
CDR3aa: CSVAPSGRSNTQYF
CDR3nt: TGCAGCGTTGCGCCTAGCGGGAGAAGCAATACGCAGTATTTT

v_gene: TRBV29-1
d_gene: -
abundance: few
j_gene: TRBJ2-7
CDR3aa: CSVWVGYEQYF
CDR3nt: TGCAGCGTTTGGGTTGGCTACGAGCAGTACTTC

v_gene: TRBV5-5
d_gene: TRBD1
abundance: few
j_gene: TRBJ1-1
CDR3aa: CASSPGTGGDLAFF
CDR3nt: TGTGCCAGCAGCCCCGGGACAGGGGGCGATTTGGCTTTCTTT

v_gene: TRBV2
d_gene: -
abundance: -
j_gene: TRBJ2-7
CDR3aa: CASSDVATSSYEQYF
CDR3nt: TGTGCCAGCAGTGATGTTGCTACTTCTTCCTACGAGCAGTACTTC